Sequencing of this T cell receptor (beta chain) was carried out in a study of early T cells in non-severe SARS-CoV-2 infection. At the level of the study: Bulk RNA from unsorted whole blood was sequenced; chains were unpaired.

Notes on the study in general: Matching with VDJdb favored anti-spike CD8 responses (missing private and CD4 specificities).

This clonotype was picked up a small number of times. The antigen is not known. The CDR3 is 13 residues long. Per the germline V gene, CDR1 is MNHNY and CDR2 is SVGAGI (reference sequence). The V end was cut by 5 bases, the J end by 5 bases, with 13 bases between. The protocol attached unique molecular identifiers to individual cDNA molecules. MiXCR, applied by TCRdb to the 5' RACE reads, yields one record per CDR3 protein. Of tens of thousands of distinct CDR3 sequences in the sample, under 8% were seen once. The sequencing used whole blood, collected at baseline. The chain combines TRBV6-6 with TRBJ2-7, with TRBD2 as a possible D gene (5 bases). The clonotype originates from an adult who was a healthcare worker with PCR-confirmed SARS-CoV-2 infection or an uninfected control (not recorded which). The CDR3 DNA sequence: TGTGCCAGCAGTGAGGGAGAATTGGACGAGCAGTACTTC. It is translated as CASSEGELDEQYF.